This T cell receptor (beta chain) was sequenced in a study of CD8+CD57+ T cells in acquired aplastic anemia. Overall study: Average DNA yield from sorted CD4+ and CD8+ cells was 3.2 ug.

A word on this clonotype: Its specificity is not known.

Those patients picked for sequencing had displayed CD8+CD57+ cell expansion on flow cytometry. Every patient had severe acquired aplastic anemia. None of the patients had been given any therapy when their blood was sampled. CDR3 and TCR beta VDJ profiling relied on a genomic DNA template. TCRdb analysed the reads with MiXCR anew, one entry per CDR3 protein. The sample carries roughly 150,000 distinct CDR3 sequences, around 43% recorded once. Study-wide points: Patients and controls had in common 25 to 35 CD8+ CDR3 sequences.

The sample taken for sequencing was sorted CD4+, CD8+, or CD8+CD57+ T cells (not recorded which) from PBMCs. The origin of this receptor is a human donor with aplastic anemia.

In nucleotides, the CDR3 is TGTGCCAGCAGTTTACAGGGTTCGGACTATGGCTACACCTTC. Its protein product is CASSLQGSDYGYTF. This rearrangement joins TRBV11-3 to TRBJ1-2; TRBD1 might be the D (6 bases). CDR1 and CDR2 (germline): SGHNT, YENEEA. V lost 6 bases to trimming and J lost 3 bases, with 14 bases between them. This CDR3 has 14 amino acids.